This is a list of T cell receptor beta chains from one sample in a study of blood T cells in healthy people across ages. TCRdb reprocessed the 5' RACE reads via MiXCR and lists one record per CDR3 protein. The sample yields over a million distinct CDR3 sequences, roughly 43% seen once. Sequenced sample: blood. The origin of the receptors is a woman in her late teens or twenties in good health. Both conserved end residues are part of each CDR3. Fields, in order: D gene, V gene, J gene, clone size, CDR3 DNA, CDR3 protein. D genes are given only for firm matches. Only part of the rows carry a size: once, few, many, or a class if the clone is expanded.

-,TRBV24-1,TRBJ2-3,-,TGTCCCACCAGTGATTTCCGGCGGGACCTGGATACGCAGTATTTT,CPTSDFRRDLDTQYF
-,TRBV7-8,TRBJ2-1,-,TGTGCCAGCAGCTTGGTACGGATTACAGGGAATGAGCAGTTCTTC,CASSLVRITGNEQFF
TRBD2,TRBV28,TRBJ2-5,-,TGTGCCAGCAGGCCCTTTGTCCGACTAGCATCTAAAGAGACCCAGTACTTC,CASRPFVRLASKETQYF
-,TRBV6-6,TRBJ2-3,-,TGTGCCAACAGTTATGGTGTTAGCGGCGGAAGCACAGATACGCAGTATTTT,CANSYGVSGGSTDTQYF
-,TRBV11-2,TRBJ2-3,-,TGTGCCAGCAGCTTAGGGTGGTTGACTAGCACAGATACGCAGTATTTT,CASSLGWLTSTDTQYF
-,TRBV12-3/TRBV12-4,TRBJ2-5,-,TGTGCCAACAGTTTAAACGGGGGTTCGGAGACCCAGTACTTC,CANSLNGGSETQYF
-,TRBV12-3/TRBV12-4,TRBJ1-5,-,TGTGCCAGCGGCCTGAGGGGGGGTAGGAATCAGCCCCAGCATTTT,CASGLRGGRNQPQHF
-,TRBV6-2/TRBV6-3,TRBJ1-2,-,TGTGCCGGCAGTGTCGACGGAAACTCTGGCTACACCTTC,CAGSVDGNSGYTF
-,TRBV14,TRBJ2-3,many,TGTGCCAGCAGCCCCAGGGCACAGTTGGGGCCAGATACGCAGTATTTT,CASSPRAQLGPDTQYF
-,TRBV12-3/TRBV12-4,TRBJ2-1,many,TGTGCCAGCAGTTTAGGTGGGGGGCCCTACAATGAGCAGTTCTTC,CASSLGGGPYNEQFF
TRBD1,TRBV5-1,TRBJ2-5,-,TGCGCCAGCAGCTTGGGCACAGGGGCGATTCAAGAGACCCAGTACTTC,CASSLGTGAIQETQYF
-,TRBV24-1,TRBJ2-3,-,TGTGCCGCCGGAGGGAGCACAGATACGCAGTATTTT,CAAGGSTDTQYF
-,TRBV4-3,TRBJ2-1,few,TGCGCCAGCAGCCAAGATAGCGCCGAAACCTACAATGAGCAGTTCTTC,CASSQDSAETYNEQFF
TRBD2,TRBV10-3,TRBJ2-2,-,TGTGCCATCAGGCGGACTAGTTCGAACACCGGGGAGCTGTTTTTT,CAIRRTSSNTGELFF
-,TRBV2,TRBJ2-1,-,TGTGCCAGCCGACTCGGGGACTCGAGATACAATGAGCAGTTCTTC,CASRLGDSRYNEQFF
-,TRBV7-2,TRBJ2-7,few,TGTGCCAGCAGCTTTTCGGAGGGGAGTTACGAGCAGTACTTC,CASSFSEGSYEQYF
TRBD2,TRBV12-3/TRBV12-4,TRBJ2-3,-,TGTGCCAGCAGTCCACCCGCGGGGGTGGGAGATACGCAGTATTTT,CASSPPAGVGDTQYF
-,TRBV4-3,TRBJ2-5,once,TGCGCCAGCAGCCTCTCTACGGCAGGGGTCGACAATGAGCAGTACTTC,CASSLSTAGVDNEQYF
-,TRBV4-1,TRBJ1-1,once,TGCGCCAGCAGCCCGTTTGGAAGCCTGAGTGCTGAAGCTTTCTTT,CASSPFGSLSAEAFF
-,TRBV7-9,TRBJ1-2,-,TGTGCCAGCAGCTTACCAGGGGACGCCACCTTC,CASSLPGDATF
-,TRBV14,TRBJ2-1,-,TGTGCCAGCAGCCAAGATGGGCTAATCCCCTACAATGAGCAGTTCTTC,CASSQDGLIPYNEQFF
-,TRBV20-1,TRBJ2-1,few,TGCAGTGCTAGAGCCCCTTTCGGGGGTTCCTACAATGAGCAGTTCTTC,CSARAPFGGSYNEQFF
TRBD2,TRBV7-9,TRBJ2-7,-,TGTGCCAGCAGCCCGGGACTAGCGGGAGTGTCCGACTCCTACAATGAGCAGTACTTC,CASSPGLAGVSDSYNEQYF
-,TRBV6-5,TRBJ2-2,few,TGTGCCAGCAGTTATCAGGGTTTGTGGGCCACCGGGGAGCTGTTTTTT,CASSYQGLWATGELFF
-,TRBV2,TRBJ2-5,-,TGTGCCAGCAGTGAAAGGTTGGAGACCCAGTACTTC,CASSERLETQYF
TRBD1,TRBV2,TRBJ2-1,few,TGTGCCAGCTTGCGGACAGGGGTTGACAATGAGCAGTTCTTC,CASLRTGVDNEQFF
-,TRBV12-3/TRBV12-4,TRBJ1-2,-,TGTGCCAGCAGTCCCCCGGGACACTTAAACTATGGCTACACCTTC,CASSPPGHLNYGYTF
-,TRBV7-7,TRBJ2-3,-,TGTGCTAGCAGGCCACTCAGGGGCTCCGGGTATTTT,CASRPLRGSGYF
-,TRBV25-1,TRBJ1-2,-,TGTGCCAGCAGTAGGGCGGCTGGCTACACCTTC,CASSRAAGYTF
TRBD1,TRBV6-2/TRBV6-3,TRBJ2-7,-,TGTGCCAGCAGTTACACCGGGACAGGGTACGAGCAGTACTTC,CASSYTGTGYEQYF
-,TRBV20-1,TRBJ1-1,-,TGCAGTGCTCCCTTGGGGGGGAGGACTGAAGCTTTCTTT,CSAPLGGRTEAFF
-,TRBV7-9,TRBJ1-2,-,TGTGCCAGCAGCATTCGGACAGTCACCTATGGCTACACCTTC,CASSIRTVTYGYTF
TRBD2,TRBV18,TRBJ2-5,-,TGTGCCAGCTCACCATTACCAACGGGAGGACAAGAGACCCAGTACTTC,CASSPLPTGGQETQYF
-,TRBV10-3,TRBJ2-7,-,TGTGCCATCAGTTGGGGACTCACGGTTGAGCAGTACTTC,CAISWGLTVEQYF
-,TRBV3-1,TRBJ2-5,few,TGTGCCAGCAGCCAAGTCTGGCCCCAAGAGACCCAGTACTTC,CASSQVWPQETQYF
-,TRBV7-2,TRBJ2-1,-,TGTGCCAGCGGCAGATACAAGGAGCAGTTCTTC,CASGRYKEQFF
-,TRBV2,TRBJ1-2,-,TGTGCCAGCAGTGCCTCGGACTTCTATGGCTACACCTTC,CASSASDFYGYTF
-,TRBV18,TRBJ2-1,-,TGTGCCAGCTCACCTTTCGGGAGTGGCGACAATGAGCAGTTCTTC,CASSPFGSGDNEQFF
TRBD2,TRBV24-1,TRBJ2-1,-,TGTGCCACTCAGCGGGAGATGTACAATGAGCAGTTCTTC,CATQREMYNEQFF
-,TRBV29-1,TRBJ1-2,-,TGCAGCGTTGCTCAGAGAGCTAACTATGGCTACACCTTC,CSVAQRANYGYTF
TRBD1,TRBV20-1,TRBJ2-3,-,TGCAGTGCTCCGCCAGGGGGCGGCACAGATACGCAGTATTTT,CSAPPGGGTDTQYF